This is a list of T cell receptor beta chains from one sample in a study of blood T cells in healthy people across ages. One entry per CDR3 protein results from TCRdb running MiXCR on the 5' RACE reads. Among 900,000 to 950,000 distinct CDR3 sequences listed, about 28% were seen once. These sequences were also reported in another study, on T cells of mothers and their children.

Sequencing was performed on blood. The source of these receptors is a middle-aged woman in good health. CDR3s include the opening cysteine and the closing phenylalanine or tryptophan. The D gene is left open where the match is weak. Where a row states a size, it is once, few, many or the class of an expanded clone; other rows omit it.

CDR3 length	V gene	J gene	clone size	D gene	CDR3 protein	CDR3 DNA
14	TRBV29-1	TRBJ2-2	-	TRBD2	CSVFSGGNAGELFF	TGCAGCGTTTTTAGCGGGGGAAACGCCGGGGAGCTGTTTTTT
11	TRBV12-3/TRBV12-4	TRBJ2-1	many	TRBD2	CASSPGGEQFF	TGTGCCAGCAGTCCGGGGGGGGAGCAGTTCTTC
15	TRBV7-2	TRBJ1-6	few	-	CASSLNQGNNSPLHF	TGTGCCAGCAGCTTAAACCAGGGGAATAATTCACCCCTCCACTTT
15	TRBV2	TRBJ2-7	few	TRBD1	CASRRAGTGMYEQYF	TGTGCCAGCAGACGAGCCGGGACAGGGATGTACGAGCAGTACTTC
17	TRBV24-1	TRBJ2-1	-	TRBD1	CATSDPATGTVVSEQFF	TGTGCCACCAGTGATCCGGCGACCGGGACAGTGGTGAGTGAGCAGTTCTTC
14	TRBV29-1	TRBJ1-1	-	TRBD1	CSVVITGGNTEAFF	TGCAGCGTTGTAATTACAGGGGGGAACACTGAAGCTTTCTTT
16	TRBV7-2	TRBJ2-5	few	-	CASSLVGGLRQETQYF	TGTGCCAGCAGCTTAGTCGGGGGTTTAAGGCAAGAGACCCAGTACTTC
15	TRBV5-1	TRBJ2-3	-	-	CASSLGGRDTDTQYF	TGCGCCAGCAGCTTGGGAGGGCGCGACACAGATACGCAGTATTTT
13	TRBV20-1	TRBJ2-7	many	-	CSASGQIPYEQYF	TGCAGTGCTAGCGGCCAGATACCTTACGAGCAGTACTTC
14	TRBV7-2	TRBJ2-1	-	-	CASSRAGAGETQFF	TGTGCCAGCAGCCGCGCGGGGGCCGGGGAGACCCAGTTCTTC
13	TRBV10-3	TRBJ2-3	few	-	CAISEGFADTQYF	TGTGCCATCAGTGAGGGTTTTGCAGATACGCAGTATTTT
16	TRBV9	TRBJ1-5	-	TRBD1	CASSPGTGASNQPQHF	TGTGCCAGCAGCCCCGGGACAGGGGCGAGCAATCAGCCCCAGCATTTT
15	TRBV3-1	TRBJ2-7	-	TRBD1	CASSRSGEGGHEQYF	TGTGCCAGCAGCCGTTCGGGCGAAGGGGGCCACGAGCAGTACTTC
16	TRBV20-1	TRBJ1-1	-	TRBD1	CSVPRLPGQMNTEAFF	TGCAGTGTTCCCCGTCTTCCGGGACAGATGAACACTGAAGCTTTCTTT
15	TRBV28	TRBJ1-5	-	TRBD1	CASRGSQGAVSPQHF	TGTGCCAGCAGGGGCTCCCAGGGGGCGGTCTCGCCCCAGCATTTT
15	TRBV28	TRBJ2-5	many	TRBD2	CASSLRSGGQETQYF	TGTGCCAGCAGTTTACGCAGCGGGGGGCAAGAGACCCAGTACTTC
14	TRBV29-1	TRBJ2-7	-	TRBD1	CSVTRDSGRYEQYF	TGCAGCGTCACCCGGGACAGCGGTCGATACGAGCAGTACTTC
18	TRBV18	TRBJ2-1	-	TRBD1	CASSPEVVDRGPNNEQFF	TGTGCCAGCTCACCAGAGGTCGTGGACAGGGGACCAAACAATGAGCAGTTCTTC
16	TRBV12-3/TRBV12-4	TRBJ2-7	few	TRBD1	CASSPLPDRGFYEQYF	TGTGCCAGCAGTCCCCTCCCGGACAGGGGCTTTTACGAGCAGTACTTC
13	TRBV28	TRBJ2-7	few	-	CATRGTEGYEQYF	TGTGCCACCCGCGGGACAGAGGGATACGAGCAGTACTTC
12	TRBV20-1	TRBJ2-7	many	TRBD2	CSAVAGLHEQYF	TGCAGTGCAGTAGCGGGTTTGCACGAGCAGTACTTC
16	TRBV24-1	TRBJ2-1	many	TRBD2	CATSDLRLAGGDEQFF	TGTGCCACCAGTGATTTGCGCCTAGCGGGGGGGGATGAGCAGTTCTTC
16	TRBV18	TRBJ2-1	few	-	CASSPLSEGSYNEQFF	TGTGCCAGCTCACCACTGTCCGAGGGCTCCTACAATGAGCAGTTCTTC
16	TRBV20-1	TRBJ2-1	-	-	CSALIQSISSYNEQFF	TGCAGTGCATTGATACAGAGTATAAGCTCCTACAATGAGCAGTTCTTC
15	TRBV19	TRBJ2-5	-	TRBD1	CASSPGQGSWETQYF	TGTGCCAGTAGCCCGGGACAGGGAAGCTGGGAGACCCAGTACTTC
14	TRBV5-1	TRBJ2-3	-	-	CASSLELDTDTQYF	TGCGCCAGCAGCTTAGAACTAGACACAGATACGCAGTATTTT
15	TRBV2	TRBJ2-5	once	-	CASSESQRIQETQYF	TGTGCCAGCAGTGAGTCACAGAGGATTCAAGAGACCCAGTACTTC
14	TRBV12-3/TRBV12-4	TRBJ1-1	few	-	CASTHGAGATEAFF	TGTGCCAGCACCCACGGGGCAGGAGCCACTGAAGCTTTCTTT
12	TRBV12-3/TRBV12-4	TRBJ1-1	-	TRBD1	CASSHRGREAFF	TGTGCCAGCAGTCACAGGGGCCGAGAAGCTTTCTTT
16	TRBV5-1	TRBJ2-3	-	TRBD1	CASSFLTGGSGGTQYF	TGCGCCAGCAGCTTTCTAACAGGGGGCTCTGGCGGTACGCAGTATTTT
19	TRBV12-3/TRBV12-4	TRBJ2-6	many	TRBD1	CASTFLRDRVLSGANVLTF	TGTGCCAGCACCTTTCTCCGGGACAGGGTTTTGTCTGGGGCCAACGTCCTGACTTTC
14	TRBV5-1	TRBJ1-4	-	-	CASSSPGHKEKLFF	TGCGCCAGCAGCTCTCCAGGACATAAGGAAAAACTGTTTTTT
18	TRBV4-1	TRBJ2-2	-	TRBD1	CASSQVLAGGEDTGELFF	TGCGCCAGCAGCCAAGTTTTGGCAGGGGGTGAGGATACCGGGGAACTGTTTTTT
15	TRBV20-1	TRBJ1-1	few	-	CSARDWGRGNTEAFF	TGCAGTGCTAGAGATTGGGGCAGGGGGAACACTGAAGCTTTCTTT
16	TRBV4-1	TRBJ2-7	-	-	CASSQVVTGSTYEQYF	TGCGCCAGCAGCCAAGTGGTCACAGGGTCCACCTACGAGCAGTACTTC
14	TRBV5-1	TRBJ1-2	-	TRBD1	CASSPDRGLDGYTF	TGCGCCAGCAGCCCGGACAGGGGGCTCGATGGCTACACCTTC
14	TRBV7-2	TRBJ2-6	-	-	CAGRPPSGANVLTF	TGTGCCGGCAGACCACCCTCTGGGGCCAACGTCCTGACTTTC
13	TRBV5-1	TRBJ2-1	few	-	CASSSNSYNEQFF	TGCGCCAGCAGCTCAAATTCCTACAATGAGCAGTTCTTC
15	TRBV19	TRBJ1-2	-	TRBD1	CASSTPRTGTYGYTF	TGTGCCAGTAGTACGCCGCGGACAGGGACCTATGGCTACACCTTC
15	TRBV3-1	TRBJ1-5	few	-	CASSQDSVSNQPQHF	TGTGCCAGCAGCCAAGATTCCGTAAGCAATCAGCCCCAGCATTTT
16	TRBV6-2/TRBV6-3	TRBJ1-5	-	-	CASSPPADSGNQPQHF	TGTGCCAGCAGTCCTCCGGCCGATTCGGGCAATCAGCCCCAGCATTTT
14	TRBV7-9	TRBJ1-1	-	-	CASSQGTTNTEAFF	TGTGCCAGCAGTCAAGGGACAACGAACACTGAAGCTTTCTTT
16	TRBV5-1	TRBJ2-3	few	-	CASRRGAGGPRDTQYF	TGCGCCAGCAGACGCGGGGCTGGAGGACCGCGCGATACGCAGTATTTT
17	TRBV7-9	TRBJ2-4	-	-	CASSSSQLVATKNIQYF	TGTGCCAGCAGCTCATCCCAGCTCGTCGCAACCAAAAACATTCAGTACTTC
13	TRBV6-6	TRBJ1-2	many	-	CASSLLGGNGYTF	TGTGCCAGCAGCTTGCTGGGGGGTAATGGCTACACCTTC
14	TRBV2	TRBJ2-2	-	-	CASSEVPHTGELFF	TGTGCCAGCAGTGAGGTCCCACACACCGGGGAGCTGTTTTTT
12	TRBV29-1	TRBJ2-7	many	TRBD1	CSVSVQGSEQYF	TGCAGCGTTAGCGTACAGGGGAGCGAGCAGTACTTC
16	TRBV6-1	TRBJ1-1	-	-	CASSEGRRLIFSEAFF	TGTGCCAGCAGTGAGGGGAGGAGGCTTATCTTCTCTGAAGCTTTCTTT
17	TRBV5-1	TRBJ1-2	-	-	CASSPGTSLVLNYGYTF	TGCGCCAGCAGCCCCGGGACAAGCCTCGTCCTTAACTATGGCTACACCTTC
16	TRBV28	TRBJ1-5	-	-	CASSTAGAGENPAQHF	TGTGCCAGCAGTACGGCAGGGGCTGGGGAAAATCCGGCCCAGCATTTT
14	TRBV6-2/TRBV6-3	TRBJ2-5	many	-	CASSDRRAQETQYF	TGTGCCAGCAGTGACCGCAGGGCACAAGAGACCCAGTACTTC
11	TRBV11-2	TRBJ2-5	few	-	CASRRTETQYF	TGTGCCAGCAGACGTACGGAGACCCAGTACTTC
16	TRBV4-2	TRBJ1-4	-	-	CASSQALPGRREKLFF	TGTGCCAGCAGCCAAGCCTTGCCTGGGAGGAGAGAAAAACTGTTTTTT
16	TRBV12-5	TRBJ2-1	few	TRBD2	CASGLVRGGRNNEQFF	TGTGCTAGTGGTTTGGTACGGGGGGGCAGGAATAATGAGCAGTTCTTC
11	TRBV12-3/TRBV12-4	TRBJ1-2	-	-	CASSYRTTYTF	TGTGCCAGCAGTTATCGGACAACCTACACCTTC
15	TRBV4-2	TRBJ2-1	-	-	CASSQFGVSYNEQFF	TGTGCCAGCAGCCAATTTGGGGTATCTTACAATGAGCAGTTCTTC
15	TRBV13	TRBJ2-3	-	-	CASSLRGVGTDTQYF	TGTGCCAGCAGCTTACGGGGTGTGGGCACAGATACGCAGTATTTT
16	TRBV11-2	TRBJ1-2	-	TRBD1	CASSSGQGNSHYGYTF	TGTGCCAGCAGCTCGGGACAGGGGAATTCTCACTATGGCTACACCTTC
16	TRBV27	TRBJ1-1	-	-	CASRTSPPRTAAEAFF	TGTGCCAGCAGAACTAGTCCTCCCCGGACAGCGGCTGAAGCTTTCTTT
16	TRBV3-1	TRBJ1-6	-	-	CASSQLTFPYNSPLHF	TGTGCCAGCAGCCAGTTGACGTTTCCCTATAATTCACCCCTCCACTTT